Only a few counts were recorded for the clone carrying this TCR beta chain. It was with unique molecular identifiers that the TCRbeta library was prepared. MiXCR, run by TCRdb on the PCR reads, gives a single entry per CDR3 protein. Of a few hundred thousand distinct CDR3 sequences in the sample, about an eighth were seen once. CDR3 length: 11 amino acids. Germline V gives CDR1 DFQATT, CDR2 SNEGSKA (reference sequence). Trimming stripped 2 bases from V and 9 bases from J, with 10 bases between. These data come from a study of T-cell reconstitution after alpha-beta-depleted transplantation in children.

This chain joins TRBV20-1 and TRBJ1-1, with no clear D. Source: PBMCs, taken from the stem cell graft. This TCR came from a human donor who donated a stem cell graft to a child with Fanconi anemia. CDR3 region: CSARPLLQAFF. The DNA of the CDR3 is TGCAGTGCTAGACCCTTACTGCAAGCTTTCTTT.